This TCR beta chain was documented in a study of quantifying T cell responses using KT2 cells. In the study overall: RNA was reverse transcribed with TCR alpha and beta constant-region primers.

The cDNA 3' end received a ligated oligonucleotide with a UMI. An equimolar mix of RC1.1 and RC1.2 primed the beta chain across TRBC1 and TRBC2. In TCRdb, the UMI-ligation and nested PCR reads were re-called with MiXCR into one record per CDR3 protein. The sample carries 25,000 to 35,000 distinct CDR3 sequences, roughly 8% recorded once. This clonotype came up many times. Germline lookup yields CDR1 DFQATT and CDR2 SNEGSKA (reference sequence). V shed 5 bases, J shed 4 bases, and the junction held 8 bases outside the gene matches. The CDR3 has 15 amino acids. The chain carries TRBV20-1 and TRBJ2-3; 11 bases match TRBD2. Sequenced sample: PBMCs spiked with cells of the T cell clone KT2. This TCR derives from a human donor. CDR3 DNA sequence: TGCAGTGCTTTTTCCCCGACTAGCGGGGCAGATACGCAGTATTTT. Translated: CSAFSPTSGADTQYF.